Below, one T cell receptor (beta chain) is given with its context. The antigen is undetermined. With the Oncomine TCR Beta short-read assay, DNA from cultured CD4+ T cells was sequenced. TCRdb re-analysed the PCR reads in MiXCR, keeping a single row per CDR3 protein. The sample shows roughly 9,000 distinct CDR3 sequences, around half of them seen only once. The data belong to a study of vaccination and CD4 T cells after COVID-19. Looking at the study overall: Participants were administered two doses of either the BNT162b2 or the mRNA-1273 vaccine.

The CDR3 loop spans 15 amino acids. V was pared by 4 bases and J by 4 bases, with 17 bases between. Looked up from germline, CDR1 is SGHNT and CDR2 is YYREEE (reference sequence). Treatment indicated: roughly ten-day PBMC culture with coronavirus spike peptide pools or control peptides (ViraFEST assay). From the unexposed donor, CD4+ T cells were collected ahead of the COVID-19 pandemic (2011-2018). ViraFEST enlarged antigen-specific T cell populations with peptide pools and afterwards sequenced TCRs. What was sequenced was CD4+ T cells from blood, cultured in vitro. The receptor was isolated from a human donor in good health. V is TRBV5-4 and J is TRBJ1-2; no clear D gene. CDR3 sequence reads: CASSVFGWETYGYTF. The CDR3 DNA reads as TGTGCCAGCAGCGTTTTCGGGTGGGAGACCTATGGCTACACCTTC.